Following are 19 T cell receptor beta chains from one sample sequenced in a study of cytomegalovirus exposure and HLA in healthy donors. Researchers ran the PCR with 60 Vbeta and 13 Jbeta primers. Using immunoSEQ multiplex PCR, the repertoire was profiled, and TCRdb retains in-frame clones only, with some absent. The sample gives approximately 170,000 clones, approximately 84% of which show up once; 1.3% is in the top ten. Sequenced input: PBMCs. These receptors were obtained from a man aged 45-60 years in good health and CMV-seropositive.

The genes are TRBV2 and TRBJ1-1; D remains ambiguous. Germline CDR1 SNHLY, CDR2 FYNNEI. V lost 6 bases to trimming and J lost 0 bases, with 8 bases between them. The CDR3 extends over 13 amino acids. Here the CDR3 DNA reads TGTGCCAGCAGCCCGGAGGTGAACACTGAAGCTTTCTTT. Encoded protein: CASSPEVNTEAFF.

This chain joins TRBV7-2 and TRBJ1-1, with D unclear. The V and J ends lost 5 bases and 2 bases respectively, with 18 bases between them. This CDR3 spans 16 amino acids. Germline lookup yields CDR1 SGHTA and CDR2 FQGNSA. The CDR3 DNA follows: TGTGCCAGCAGCCCACAAGTGGGCCCGTCCAACACTGAAGCTTTCTTT. This sequence encodes CASSPQVGPSNTEAFF.

The chain is built from TRBV28 and TRBJ2-3, with TRBD2 identical over 7 bases. V shed 3 bases, J shed 4 bases, and the junction held 7 bases outside the gene matches. The CDR3 is made up of 15 amino acids. Germline V gene lookup returns CDR1 MDHEN and CDR2 SYDVKM. The CDR3 here is CASSLGGGLPDTQYF. The CDR3 DNA is TGTGCCAGCAGTTTGGGGGGAGGGCTACCAGATACGCAGTATTTT. Variable domain in full (rest from reference TRBV28 and TRBJ2-3): DVKVTQSSRYLVKRTGEKVFLECVQDMDHENMFWYRQDPGLGLRLIYFSYDVKMKEKGDIPEGYSVSREKKERFSLILESASTNQTSMYLCASSLGGGLPDTQYFGPGTRLTVL.

This chain joins TRBV6-6 and TRBJ1-2, with a possible D match to TRBD1 (5 bases). This CDR3 is 15 amino acids long. The V end lost 0 bases, the J end lost 6 bases, and 14 bases lay between the germline ends. Germline V gives CDR1 MNHNY, CDR2 SVGAGI (reference sequence). CDR3 bases: TGTGCCAGCAGTTACTCGGAGGGGTTGGGACATGGCTACACCTTC. Its protein product is CASSYSEGLGHGYTF.

J is TRBJ1-1 and V is TRBV27; D perhaps matches TRBD1 (6 bases). Germline assignment: CDR1 MNHEY and CDR2 SMNVEV (reference sequence). Trimming removed 3 bases from V and 3 bases from J, with 11 bases in between. There are 14 residues in the CDR3. The CDR3 sequence is CASSFLGGDTEAFF. The CDR3 DNA reads as TGTGCCAGCAGTTTTCTAGGGGGTGACACTGAAGCTTTCTTT.

The chain combines TRBV6-1 with TRBJ2-3; 10 bases line up with TRBD2. Trimming cost V 7 bases and J 6 bases; bases outside gene matches: 7. The CDR3 consists of 14 residues. Germline V gene data show CDR1 as MNHNS and CDR2 as SASEGT. CDR3 sequence reads: CASTIHSGRDTQYF. CDR3 DNA: TGTGCCAGCACTATACATAGCGGGAGGGATACGCAGTATTTT.

This chain connects TRBV30 to TRBJ1-2; D is undetermined. This CDR3 contains 14 residues. V was clipped by 4 bases and J by 2 bases, with 14 bases between them. Germline V gives CDR1 GTSNPN, CDR2 SVGIG (reference sequence). Here the CDR3 DNA reads TGTGCCTGGATGCCCGGGAGCCCCAACTATGGCTACACCTTC. This encodes CAWMPGSPNYGYTF.

The J gene is TRBJ2-1, the V gene TRBV28; no firm D call. V dropped 7 bases and J dropped 11 bases, with 21 bases sitting between them. This CDR3 comprises 14 residues. The germline V gene has CDR1 MDHEN and CDR2 SYDVKM. CDR3 residues: CASTGFWAGYKQFF. CDR3 nucleotide sequence: TGTGCCAGCACCGGTTTTTGGGCCGGCTACAAGCAGTTCTTC.

This chain joins TRBV5-1 and TRBJ1-2; perhaps TRBD1 as D (5 bases). The germline V gene encodes CDR1 SGHRS and CDR2 YFSETQ. V lost 4 bases to trimming and J lost 2 bases, with 21 bases between them. CDR3 length equals 17 residues. The chain's CDR3 is CASSPGVSRGQNYGYTF. CDR3 DNA: TGCGCCAGCAGCCCCGGTGTTTCAAGGGGCCAGAACTATGGCTACACCTTC.

The chain employs TRBV18 and TRBJ2-1, with TRBD1 as a possible D gene (5 bases). Germline assignment: CDR1 KGHSH and CDR2 LQKENI. V lost 3 bases and J lost 6, with 9 bases in between. The CDR3 sequence is 13 residues long. CDR3 DNA: TGTGCCAGCTCACCGGGGCGAACCAATGAGCAGTTCTTC. Its protein product is CASSPGRTNEQFF.

The CDR3 DNA reads as TGCGCCAGCAGCCCAGGGGGCTACACCGGGGAGCTGTTTTTT. Translation: CASSPGGYTGELFF. This sequence joins TRBV5-1 and TRBJ2-2; 8 bases match TRBD1. The CDR3 covers 14 residues. The germline V gene has CDR1 SGHRS and CDR2 YFSETQ. Trimming cost V 4 bases and J 3 bases; bases outside gene matches: 2.

J is TRBJ2-1 and V is TRBV7-9; possibly TRBD2 for D (6 bases). Per germline, CDR1 SEHNR and CDR2 FQNEAQ (reference sequence). The CDR3 has 12 amino acids. The V end lost 8 bases, the J end lost 8 bases, and 13 bases lay between the germline ends. CDR3 region: CASFAGGDEQFF. For the CDR3, the DNA is TGTGCCAGCTTTGCCGGGGGTGATGAGCAGTTCTTC.

The V call is TRBV11-2, the J call TRBJ2-7; the D gene is possibly TRBD2 (5 bases). Trimming removed 6 bases at V and 0 bases at J, with 18 bases between. The CDR3 consists of 16 residues. CDR1 is SGHAT and CDR2 is FQNNGV in the germline V gene. This chain's CDR3 is CASSQGLANHSYEQYF. CDR3 bases: TGTGCCAGCAGTCAAGGACTGGCGAACCACTCCTACGAGCAGTACTTC.

The chain has TRBV5-1 and TRBJ2-5, with D uncertain. The CDR3 totals 12 residues. Germline assignment: CDR1 SGHRS and CDR2 YFSETQ. The V and J ends lost 3 bases and 5 bases respectively, with 8 bases between them. This chain's CDR3 is CASSWPHETQYF. In DNA, the CDR3 is TGCGCCAGCAGCTGGCCCCATGAGACCCAGTACTTC.

V and J are TRBV30 and TRBJ1-4; D may be TRBD1 (6 bases). The CDR3 spans 15 residues. The germline V and J ends were trimmed by 2 bases and 7 bases, with 17 bases remaining between them. CDR1 and CDR2 (germline): GTSNPN, SVGIG (reference sequence). CDR3 DNA sequence: TGTGCCTGGAGTCCCCAGGGAGGGGGTGGTGAAAAACTGTTTTTT. Translated, it gives CAWSPQGGGGEKLFF.

On this clone: Mismatch with germline at one junction end may stem from a read error. The chain joins TRBV5-1 to TRBJ2-5, with TRBD2 matching over 15 bases. The CDR3 totals 17 residues. The germline gives CDR1 SGHRS, CDR2 YFSETQ. This CDR3 is CTSSRGTSGRNLETQYF. CDR3 coding DNA: TGCACCAGCAGCCGGGGGACTAGCGGGAGGAATTTGGAGACCCAGTACTTC.

The rearrangement uses TRBV2 and TRBJ1-5; TRBD1 matches 8 bases. The ends lost 4 bases at V and 7 bases at J; junction bases unmatched: 6. The germline gives CDR1 SNHLY, CDR2 FYNNEI. There are 14 residues in the CDR3. The DNA for the CDR3 is TGTGCCAGCAGTGTCGGACAGGGAGGGCAGCCCCAGCATTTT. Protein sequence: CASSVGQGGQPQHF.

The V call is TRBV18, the J call TRBJ1-1; 9 bases match TRBD1. The CDR3 is 15 amino acids. From germline, CDR1 is KGHSH and CDR2 LQKENI. With 1 base clipped from V and 6 bases from J, the junction kept 6 bases outside the gene matches. The CDR3 DNA reads as TGTGCCAGCTCACCACGGACAGGGGATATATCTGAAGCTTTCTTT. Translated: CASSPRTGDISEAFF.

This chain connects TRBV19 to TRBJ2-1, with D maybe TRBD1 (5 bases). Germline CDR1 reads LNHDA; CDR2 reads SQIVND (reference sequence). The CDR3 spans 13 residues. Trimming left V 5 bases short and J 6 bases short, with 11 bases between. The CDR3 region has the DNA TGTGCCAGTAGTGTCAGGGTTTTCAATGAGCAGTTCTTC. Its translation: CASSVRVFNEQFF.